The clone carrying this T cell receptor (beta chain) was recorded many times. Its antigen remains unidentified. V gave up 1 base and J gave up 8 bases; unmatched junction bases: 11. CDR1 and CDR2 (germline): SQVTM, ANQGSEA. The CDR3 totals 16 residues. Preparing the TCRbeta library involved the use of unique molecular identifiers. TCRdb redid the calling of the PCR reads with MiXCR, one entry per CDR3 protein. The table shows about 490,000 distinct CDR3 sequences, with about 10% occurring only once. The entry originates in a study of T-cell reconstitution after alpha-beta-depleted transplantation in children. Study results and caveats: A year had passed since transplant, and T-cell counts and diversity by then came mostly from newly produced T cells. Surviving recipient cells, namely T cells and thymic progenitors, were the source of high day-60 TCRbeta diversity in some patients.

The source of this sequence is a child under 10 years old with inherited bone marrow failure, due to receive a stem cell transplant. The rearrangement joins TRBV29-1 to TRBJ2-1, with 10 bases matching TRBD2. This sample comprised PBMCs, obtained before TCRalphabeta/CD19-depleted stem cell transplant. CDR3 sequence (DNA): TGCAGCGTTGAAGTTCCTAGCGGGAGTCTCGGTGATGAGCAGTTCTTC. It encodes CSVEVPSGSLGDEQFF.